Listed below are T cell receptor beta chains from one sample, sequenced in a study of blood T cell repertoires in COVID-19. The assay was immunoSEQ multiplex PCR, and TCRdb's table has in-frame clones only and misses some. Of under 20,000 clones in the sample, approximately 78% are singletons; the top ten hold over 7.5%. The sequenced material came from peripheral blood. The source of these receptors is a man aged 55 to 70 with acute or convalescent COVID-19. The CDR3 runs from the conserved cysteine through the conserved F or W.

v_call,j_call,cdr3_aa
TRBV19,TRBJ2-7,CASSSRLAGASYEQYF
TRBV6-6,TRBJ1-3,CASSTTRDRKGNTIYF
TRBV7-3,TRBJ1-1,CASSLTGTGTAFF
TRBV19,TRBJ1-3,CASSRSGSGNTIYF
TRBV5-1,TRBJ1-1,CASSEQPNTEAFF
TRBV28,TRBJ1-5,CASSLPGQGKPQHF
TRBV11-2,TRBJ1-2,CASRVADLANYGYTF
TRBV2,TRBJ1-3,CASREAVGSSGNTIYF
TRBV2,TRBJ2-2,CASLFGQGTGELFF
TRBV5-1,TRBJ1-2,CASSLRGQRGYTF
TRBV6-2/TRBV6-3,TRBJ2-7,CASSLGGYEQYF
TRBV5-1,TRBJ2-7,CASSAQSGRGSSYEQYF
TRBV2,TRBJ1-5,CASSDGGFGDQPQHF
TRBV6-4,TRBJ1-3,CASSAWTGICWVTSGNTIYF
TRBV11-2,TRBJ2-1,CASSLATLAGGANEQFF
TRBV7-2,TRBJ2-7,CASSSSGSSYEQYF
TRBV6-1,TRBJ2-3,CASSGHTILAGGPRPYF
TRBV25-1,TRBJ2-1,CASTPGGGAYNEQFF
TRBV5-5,TRBJ1-1,CASSLASDFTEAFF
TRBV12-3/TRBV12-4,TRBJ2-1,CASTPGVSAEQFF
TRBV7-9,TRBJ1-1,CASSLLNTEAFF
TRBV11-2,TRBJ1-6,CASSLDYLGVGDSPLHF
TRBV5-6,TRBJ1-2,CASSLAEPWAKFDYGYTF
TRBV30,TRBJ2-2,CAGRLAGGPVTGELFF
TRBV30,TRBJ1-4,CAWSRDRSSTNEKLFF
TRBV4-1,TRBJ2-7,CASSPFTATGVYEQYF
TRBV5-6,TRBJ2-3,CASSPAASGVGSQYF
TRBV18,TRBJ2-2,CASSPAKRGGQAGELFF
TRBV12-3/TRBV12-4,TRBJ2-7,CASSLQVEEQYF
TRBV9,TRBJ2-3,CASSASSSTDTQYF
TRBV5-8,TRBJ1-5,CASGNRAQPQHF
TRBV5-4,TRBJ2-7,CASSFGSVSYEQYF
TRBV19,TRBJ1-5,CASSPSRNQPQHF
TRBV2,TRBJ1-2,CASIRLGVWNYGYTF
TRBV10-2,TRBJ2-1,CASTRGAGGQYNEQFF
TRBV25-1,TRBJ2-3,CASSEWRGQTDTQYF
TRBV9,TRBJ1-3,CASSSLDSRSGNTIYF
TRBV6-5,TRBJ2-7,CASTPGLARLEEQYF
TRBV5-5,TRBJ2-7,CASSLIGGPYEQYF
TRBV7-2,TRBJ1-2,CASSLEVQANYGYTF
TRBV11-2,TRBJ2-5,CASSLDIGGGQETQYF
TRBV6-2/TRBV6-3,TRBJ2-7,CASSYRDRGREQYF
TRBV24-1,TRBJ2-2,CATSDFQGQGEAGELFF
TRBV18,TRBJ1-3,CASSLERQSSGNTIYF
TRBV5-1,TRBJ2-7,CASSREGQAYEQYF
TRBV4-1,TRBJ1-4,CASSQYSGTGGNEKLFF
TRBV9,TRBJ2-1,CASSVVGGGAPEQFF
TRBV5-1,TRBJ2-5,CASSSGGRETQYF
TRBV11-2,TRBJ1-2,CASSSLGQHPDTF
TRBV6-6,TRBJ1-1,CASSYSEELMNTEAFF
TRBV9,TRBJ1-6,CASSSGTGYSPLHF
TRBV19,TRBJ2-1,CASSKGNEQFF
TRBV28,TRBJ1-6,CASSLPGQPLDSPLHF